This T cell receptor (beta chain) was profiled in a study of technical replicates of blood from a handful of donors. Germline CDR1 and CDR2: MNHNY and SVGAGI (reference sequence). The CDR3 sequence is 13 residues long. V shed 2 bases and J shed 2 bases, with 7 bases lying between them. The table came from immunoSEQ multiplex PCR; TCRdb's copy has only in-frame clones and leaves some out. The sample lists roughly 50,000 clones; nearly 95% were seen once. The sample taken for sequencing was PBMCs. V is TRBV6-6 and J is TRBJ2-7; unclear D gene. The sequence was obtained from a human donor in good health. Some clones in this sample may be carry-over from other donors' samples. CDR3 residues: CASSYEPAYEQYF. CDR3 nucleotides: TGTGCCAGCAGTTACGAGCCTGCCTACGAGCAGTACTTC.